Below are 25 T cell receptor beta chains sequenced from a single sample in a study of T cells in Graves' hyperthyroidism and ophthalmopathy. The source material, RNA transcripts, was used to amplify TCR beta CDR3 regions. HTBI primers were employed in a first-round RT-PCR of the TCR CDR3. MiXCR was run by TCRdb on the multiplex PCR reads, yielding one entry per CDR3 protein. The sample has 75,000 to 100,000 distinct CDR3 sequences, around 52% seen once; the top ten hold 25% to 30%. The sequencing sample was made of blood. These receptor sequences come from a woman aged 40 to 50 with Graves' hyperthyroidism.

The chain joins TRBV19 to TRBJ1-5, with 9 nucleotides matching TRBD1. Germline values: CDR1 LNHDA, CDR2 SQIVND (reference sequence). Trimming removed 4 bases from V and 5 bases from J; junction bases left unmatched: 3. CDR3 length: 14 amino acids. CDR3 bases: TGTGCCAGTAGTACCGGGACAGGGTATCAGCCCCAGCATTTT. It translates to CASSTGTGYQPQHF. The full variable domain, completed using reference TRBV19 and TRBJ1-5, is DGGITQSPKYLFRKEGQNVTLSCEQNLNHDAMYWYRQDPGQGLRLIYYSQIVNDFQKGDIAEGYSVSREKKESFPLTVTSAQKNPTAFYLCASSTGTGYQPQHFGDGTRLSIL.

A remark on this clonotype: Just one base apart from a much larger clone, this may be a read error. The rearrangement uses TRBV4-1 and TRBJ2-5; D may be TRBD2 (5 bases). The CDR3 loop spans 15 amino acids. The V end was cut by 0 bases, the J end by 5 bases, with 13 bases between. Germline V CDR1 and CDR2: MGHRA, YSYEKL. The CDR3 region is CASSQDSPSRETQYF. The CDR3 region has the DNA TGCGCCAGCAGCCAAGATTCGCCTAGCAGGGAGACCCAGTACTTC.

The table lists this clonotype with a few counts. V is TRBV10-3 and J is TRBJ1-6; 9 bases line up with TRBD1. Trimming cost V 10 bases and J 6 bases; bases outside gene matches: 4. The CDR3 runs to 13 residues. Germline values: CDR1 ENHRY, CDR2 SYGVKD. Written as DNA, the CDR3 is TGTGCCAGTTTACAGGGGGCTAATTCACCCCTCCACTTT. Encoded protein: CASLQGANSPLHF.

V and J are TRBV7-8 and TRBJ2-7; 9 bases map to TRBD1. Trimming at V came to 4 bases and at J to 3 bases, leaving 10 bases not matched to a gene. The CDR3 runs 16 residues. CDR1 SGHVS and CDR2 FQNEAQ come from the germline V gene. The CDR3 is CASSYGSRTGDYEQYF. The DNA for the CDR3 is TGTGCCAGCAGCTACGGATCAAGGACAGGGGACTACGAGCAGTACTTC. Filled out from reference TRBV7-8 and TRBJ2-7, the complete variable domain reads GAGVSQSPRYKVAKRGQDVALRCDPISGHVSLFWYQQALGQGPEFLTYFQNEAQLDKSGLPSDRFFAERPEGSVSTLKIQRTQQEDSAVYLCASSYGSRTGDYEQYFGPGTRLTVT.

This clonotype was observed at least ten times. The V and J genes are TRBV21-1 and TRBJ2-1; TRBD1 is the table's D call, not checked against the DNA. TRBV21-1 is reported as a pseudogene. CDR3 length: 15 residues. CDR3 region: CASSTGGRPYNEQFF. Written as DNA, the CDR3 is TGTGCCAGCAGCACGGGGGGGCGGCCCTACAATGAGCAGTTCTTC.

To note about this clonotype: No conserved phenylalanine or tryptophan is present at the end of the CDR3, so a read error is the likely explanation. The limits of the CDR3 on the DNA are not certain, so only TCRdb's listed CDR3 is given. The chain couples TRBV7-9 to TRBJ1-3. The germline V gene has CDR1 SEHNR and CDR2 FQNEAQ (reference sequence). The CDR3 spans 8 amino acids, including both terminal residues. CDR3 in amino acids: CASSFSTP.

This clonotype was detected ten times or more. This chain joins TRBV7-9 and TRBJ1-4; D not resolved. The CDR3 is 13 residues long. Germline lookup yields CDR1 SEHNR and CDR2 FQNEAQ (reference sequence). V was clipped by 8 bases and J by 5 bases, with 12 bases between them. CDR3 residues: CASGSTSNEKLFF. In nucleotides, the CDR3 is TGTGCCAGCGGGAGCACCAGCAATGAAAAACTGTTTTTT.

This clonotype was found a few times. The rearrangement joins TRBV20-1 to TRBJ2-7; 8 bases match TRBD2. CDR1 is DFQATT, CDR2 SNEGSKA, per germline (reference sequence). This CDR3 region has 15 residues. J gave up 3 bases and V 6 bases, and 13 bases lay outside the gene matches. As DNA, the CDR3 is TGCAGTGCCCTCGGGGGGGGGACAAACCTCTACGAGCAGTACTTC. It is translated as CSALGGGTNLYEQYF.

This clonotype was counted at least ten times. The chain employs TRBV19 and TRBJ1-1; D may be TRBD1 (6 bases). Trimming took off 3 bases at V and 5 bases at J, with 13 bases between the two ends. The germline gives CDR1 LNHDA, CDR2 SQIVND (reference sequence). The CDR3 loop spans 14 amino acids. The CDR3 spells CASSMFGGSTEAFF. CDR3 sequence (DNA): TGTGCCAGTAGTATGTTTGGGGGCTCGACTGAAGCTTTCTTT.

The V and J genes are TRBV7-9 and TRBJ1-2; weak D call: TRBD1 (6 bases). This CDR3 region has 14 residues. Looked up from germline, CDR1 is SEHNR and CDR2 is FQNEAQ (reference sequence). V shed 5 bases and J shed 6 bases, with 16 bases lying between them. The CDR3 sequence is CASSRTQGRDGYTF. The CDR3 DNA reads as TGTGCCAGCAGCCGGACCCAGGGGAGGGATGGCTACACCTTC.

On this clonotype: A read error may account for a junction end that differs from germline. The chain couples TRBV5-5 to TRBJ2-5, with 9 bases matching TRBD2. The CDR3 spans 16 residues. CDR1 SGHKS and CDR2 YYEKEE come from the germline V gene (reference sequence). The CDR3 DNA reads TGTGCCAGCAGCCAAGATGCTGCGGGAGGGCAAGGGACCCAGTACTTC. Amino acids: CASSQDAAGGQGTQYF.

The chain joins TRBV12-3 or TRBV12-4 to TRBJ1-4; D gene uncertain. This CDR3 is built from 11 residues. V lost 7 bases to trimming and J lost 10 bases, with 10 bases between them. This CDR3 reads CASKAYAKLFF. DNA of the CDR3: TGTGCCAGCAAGGCATATGCAAAACTGTTTTTT.

This rearrangement joins TRBV20-1 to TRBJ1-5, with 8 nucleotides matching TRBD1. Unmatched junction bases numbered 11, after V lost 8 bases and J lost 2 bases. The CDR3 extends over 15 amino acids. From germline, CDR1 is DFQATT and CDR2 SNEGSKA (reference sequence). The chain's CDR3 is CSSTGGGTGNQPQHF. The CDR3 DNA follows: TGCAGTAGTACAGGGGGGGGGACGGGCAATCAGCCCCAGCATTTT.

The chain links TRBV7-2 to TRBJ1-4; D unresolved. CDR1 and CDR2 from the germline V gene are SGHTA and FQGNSA. V was cut by 6 bases and J by 0 bases, with 2 bases left in between. This CDR3 spans 12 amino acids. The CDR3 sequence: CASRPTNEKLFF. The CDR3 bases are TGTGCCAGCAGACCAACTAATGAAAAACTGTTTTTT. The variable domain in full, completed from reference TRBV7-2 and TRBJ1-4, reads GAGVSQSPSNKVTEKGKDVELRCDPISGHTALYWYRQSLGQGLEFLIYFQGNSAPDKSGLPSDRFSAERTGGSVSTLTIQRTQQEDSAVYLCASRPTNEKLFFGSGTQLSVL.

The rearrangement links TRBV19 to TRBJ1-5, with D perhaps TRBD1 (6 bases). The CDR3 loop spans 13 amino acids. V was cut by 6 bases and J by 3 bases, with 9 bases left in between. Germline CDR1 is LNHDA and CDR2 is SQIVND (reference sequence). The CDR3 loop is CASSTGPNQPQHF. In DNA, the CDR3 is TGTGCCAGTAGCACAGGGCCCAATCAGCCCCAGCATTTT.

This clonotype has only a few counts. This chain uses TRBV7-3 with TRBJ2-3; either TRBD1 or TRBD2 may supply D (5 bases each). Trimming took 0 bases from V and 1 from J, leaving 11 bases between them. From germline, CDR1 is SGHTA and CDR2 FQGTGA. This CDR3 spans 16 amino acids. The CDR3 bases are TGTGCCAGCAGCTTAACGGGTGGGGGACGCACAGATACGCAGTATTTT. Translation gives CASSLTGGGRTDTQYF. Together with reference TRBV7-3 and TRBJ2-3, the CDR3 gives the full variable domain: GAGVSQTPSNKVTEKGKYVELRCDPISGHTALYWYRQSLGQGPEFLIYFQGTGAADDSGLPNDRFFAVRPEGSVSTLKIQRTERGDSAVYLCASSLTGGGRTDTQYFGPGTRLTVL.

This clonotype was seen many times. The rearrangement uses TRBV24-1 and TRBJ2-1; D unclear. The germline CDR1 and CDR2 sequences are KGHDR and SFDVKD. This CDR3 has 15 amino acids. Trimming cost V 2 bases and J 5 bases, with 12 bases left between them. CDR3 loop: CATSDWAVGNNEQFF. CDR3 coding DNA: TGTGCCACCAGTGATTGGGCGGTGGGCAACAATGAGCAGTTCTTC.

This clonotype was observed at least ten times. The genes are TRBV7-2 and TRBJ2-7; D remains unclear. The CDR3 is made up of 12 amino acids. Germline V gene lookup returns CDR1 SGHTA and CDR2 FQGNSA. The germline V and J ends were trimmed by 2 bases and 7 bases, with 9 bases remaining between them. This CDR3 reads CASSLLMQEQYF. In DNA form, the CDR3 reads TGTGCCAGCAGCTTACTCATGCAGGAGCAGTACTTC.

The J gene is TRBJ1-5, the V gene TRBV7-2; 7 nucleotides align to TRBD1. There are 15 residues in the CDR3. V was clipped by 5 bases and J by 3 bases; unmatched bases: 7. The V gene's germline CDR1 is SGHTA and CDR2 FQGNSA. The CDR3 protein is CASSPPGTDNQPQHF. The CDR3 bases are TGTGCCAGCAGCCCACCGGGGACAGACAATCAGCCCCAGCATTTT.

The table lists this clonotype with many counts. The chain has TRBV7-9 and TRBJ1-6; D remains unclear. Deletions cut 5 bases from V and 4 bases from J, with 18 bases between. This CDR3 comprises 17 residues. CDR1 is SEHNR, CDR2 FQNEAQ, per germline (reference sequence). For the CDR3, the DNA is TGTGCCAGCAGCAGACTTAGGCCTCAACGGTATAATTCACCCCTCCACTTT. The encoded protein is CASSRLRPQRYNSPLHF.

The count of this clonotype is one. CDR3 region: CAIKTGGAHSYEQYF. The CDR3, as DNA: TGTGCCATCAAGACAGGGGGAGCCCACTCCTACGAGCAGTACTTC. The chain uses TRBV12-3 or TRBV12-4 and TRBJ2-7; the match to TRBD1 covers 9 bases. The CDR3 consists of 15 residues. The V and J ends lost 10 bases and 0 bases, in that order; junction bases with no gene match: 10.

The chain joins TRBV5-4 to TRBJ2-7; no definite D call. CDR1 and CDR2 from the germline V gene are SGHNT and YYREEE (reference sequence). This CDR3 spans 14 amino acids. Trimming cost V 5 bases and J 3 bases, with 15 bases left between them. CDR3 nucleotides: TGTGCCAGCAGTTTAAATCAGCGCTTCTACGAGCAGTACTTC. Translated, it gives CASSLNQRFYEQYF. The complete variable domain, with remaining parts taken from reference TRBV5-4 and TRBJ2-7, reads ETGVTQSPTHLIKTRGQQVTLRCSSQSGHNTVSWYQQALGQGPQFIFQYYREEENGRGNFPPRFSGLQFPNYSSELNVNALELDDSALYLCASSLNQRFYEQYFGPGTRLTVT.

The V gene is TRBV20-1, the J gene TRBJ2-7, with D possibly being TRBD2 (5 bases). The CDR3 is 11 amino acids. Germline CDR1 and CDR2: DFQATT and SNEGSKA (reference sequence). V was shortened by 3 bases and J by 2 bases, with 5 bases between the two germline ends. The DNA for the CDR3 is TGCAGTGCTAGCGGGACCTACGAGCAGTACTTC. Amino acid sequence: CSASGTYEQYF.

This clonotype occurred once. The DNA is left out, because the CDR3 cannot be placed on it with certainty; the CDR3 is given as TCRdb lists it. The gene calls are TRBV7-2 and TRBJ1-1. The CDR3 has 21 residues if both end residues are counted. CDR1 and CDR2 (germline): SGHTA, FQGNSA. CDR3 loop: CASSFYICSASSGTVNTEAFF.

This chain uses TRBV2 with TRBJ2-7, with TRBD1 matching 7 bases. Germline trimming cut 4 bases from V and 2 bases from J; bases unmatched to any gene: 5. Germline V gene sequence: CDR1 SNHLY, CDR2 FYNNEI. The CDR3 length is 14 residues. CDR3 bases: TGTGCCAGCAGTGTTGGGACAGCCACCTACGAGCAGTACTTC. Encoded protein: CASSVGTATYEQYF.